One sample yielded the 18 T cell receptor beta chains listed below, sequenced in a study of blood T cell repertoires in COVID-19. Sequencing was performed with immunoSEQ multiplex PCR; in TCRdb, only in-frame clones are kept and a portion is missing. The sample has 170,000 or so clones, roughly 84% seen once. The source material was peripheral blood. These TCRs come from a man between 18 and 35 years old with active or convalescent COVID-19.

This chain connects TRBV28 to TRBJ2-2, with 15 nucleotides matching TRBD2. CDR1 is MDHEN, CDR2 SYDVKM, per germline. The CDR3 totals 18 residues. V was clipped by 3 bases and J by 1 base; unmatched bases: 3. Here the CDR3 reads CASSLGLAGGMNTGELFF. CDR3 bases: TGTGCCAGCAGTTTGGGACTAGCGGGAGGTATGAACACCGGGGAGCTGTTTTTT.

The V and J genes are TRBV5-1 and TRBJ1-6; tentative D call: TRBD1 (5 bases). The CDR3 runs to 13 residues. Germline CDR1 SGHRS, CDR2 YFSETQ. V was clipped by 4 bases and J by 5 bases, with 7 bases between them. In DNA form, the CDR3 reads TGCGCCAGCAGCGGGGGGGATAATTCACCCCTCCACTTT. Residues: CASSGGDNSPLHF.

The CDR3 sequence is CASSYKTVWGGIQETQYF. As DNA, the CDR3 is TGTGCCAGCAGCTACAAGACAGTTTGGGGTGGGATACAAGAGACCCAGTACTTC. This rearrangement joins TRBV7-4 to TRBJ2-5; D may be TRBD1 (5 bases). This CDR3 comprises 18 residues. Germline V CDR1 and CDR2: SGHVT, SQSDAQ. The V and J ends lost 4 bases and 2 bases respectively, with 23 bases between them.

This clone was seen a single time. The chain has TRBV7-2 and TRBJ2-5; D remains unclear. The V gene's germline CDR1 is SGHTA and CDR2 FQGNSA. The CDR3 has 14 amino acids. The germline V and J ends were trimmed by 3 bases and 3 bases, with 11 bases remaining between them. The CDR3, as DNA: TGTGCCAGCAGCTTTTCTGTGTCCGAAGAGACCCAGTACTTC. Translating gives CASSFSVSEETQYF. The whole variable domain, filled in from reference TRBV7-2 and TRBJ2-5, reads GAGVSQSPSNKVTEKGKDVELRCDPISGHTALYWYRQSLGQGLEFLIYFQGNSAPDKSGLPSDRFSAERTGGSVSTLTIQRTQQEDSAVYLCASSFSVSEETQYFGPGTRLLVL.

The rearrangement joins TRBV3-1 (or the pseudogene TRBV3-2) to TRBJ2-1, with 15 positions matching TRBD2. V lost 0 bases to trimming and J lost 5 bases; unmatched junction nucleotides: 8. The CDR3 has 19 amino acids. Germline loops: CDR1 LGHDT, CDR2 YNNKEL (reference sequence). The CDR3 sequence: CASSQDPRTSGRENNEQFF. In DNA, the CDR3 is TGTGCCAGCAGCCAAGATCCCCGGACTAGCGGGAGGGAAAACAATGAGCAGTTCTTC.

The rearrangement links TRBV7-2 to TRBJ2-1; D may be TRBD2 (7 bases). The germline V gene encodes CDR1 SGHTA and CDR2 FQGNSA. V was trimmed by 5 bases and J by 3 bases, leaving 14 bases between them. The CDR3 extends over 15 amino acids. CDR3 coding DNA: TGTGCCAGCAGCCGTCGGGGAGGGGGCTACAATGAGCAGTTCTTC. This encodes CASSRRGGGYNEQFF.

The chain has TRBV28 and TRBJ1-4; D may be TRBD1 (5 bases). The V and J ends lost 5 bases and 8 bases respectively, with 12 bases between them. Per germline, CDR1 MDHEN and CDR2 SYDVKM. The CDR3 runs to 13 residues. The CDR3 DNA reads TGTGCCAGCAGTGCGACACGACAGGAAAAACTGTTTTTT. Its protein is CASSATRQEKLFF. The variable domain in full, with the rest retrieved from reference TRBV28 and TRBJ1-4, is DVKVTQSSRYLVKRTGEKVFLECVQDMDHENMFWYRQDPGLGLRLIYFSYDVKMKEKGDIPEGYSVSREKKERFSLILESASTNQTSMYLCASSATRQEKLFFGSGTQLSVL.

The chain uses TRBV19 and TRBJ1-5, with 9 bases lining up with TRBD1. This CDR3 region has 15 residues. The germline V gene encodes CDR1 LNHDA and CDR2 SQIVND (reference sequence). V was pared by 5 bases and J by 6 bases, with 8 bases of the junction left unmatched. In nucleotides, the CDR3 is TGTGCCAGTAGTTCGCGACAGGGGGTCGGTCAGCCCCAGCATTTT. The encoded protein is CASSSRQGVGQPQHF.

V and J are TRBV7-9 and TRBJ2-3, with TRBD1 matching 7 bases. CDR1 is SEHNR, CDR2 FQNEAQ, per germline (reference sequence). The CDR3 extends over 17 amino acids. Trimming at V came to 5 bases and at J to 1 base, leaving 12 bases not matched to a gene. The CDR3 DNA follows: TGTGCCAGCAGCCCCGGTTTAACAGGGGCCGGCACAGATACGCAGTATTTT. It specifies CASSPGLTGAGTDTQYF.

The V call is TRBV5-6, the J call TRBJ2-1, with 12 bases fitting TRBD2. The CDR3 extends over 15 amino acids. The germline V gene has CDR1 SGHDT and CDR2 YYEEEE. The trim removed 0 bases at V and 8 bases at J, leaving 3 bases unmatched. DNA for the CDR3: TGTGCCAGCAGCTTGGAGACTAGCGGGAGTGATGAGCAGTTCTTC. Translating gives CASSLETSGSDEQFF.

V usage is TRBV18 and J usage is TRBJ1-1; unclear D gene. V shed 5 bases and J shed 6 bases, with 10 bases lying between them. This CDR3 spans 12 amino acids. CDR1 and CDR2 (germline): KGHSH, LQKENI. CDR3 amino acids: CASSDSVAEAFF. CDR3 DNA: TGTGCCAGCTCAGATAGTGTCGCTGAAGCTTTCTTT.

V usage is TRBV19 and J usage is TRBJ1-2, with TRBD1 matching over 7 bases. In germline, CDR1 is LNHDA, CDR2 SQIVND (reference sequence). The CDR3 is 15 residues long. The V and J ends lost 7 bases and 2 bases, in that order; junction bases with no gene match: 10. The CDR3 protein is CASNPPDRVNYGYTF. In DNA form, the CDR3 reads TGTGCCAGTAACCCCCCCGACAGGGTCAACTATGGCTACACCTTC.

V is TRBV6-5 and J is TRBJ2-2, with D perhaps matching TRBD1 (5 bases). The CDR3 totals 15 residues. The ends were cut back, 6 bases at V and 1 base at J, with 12 bases in the middle. Germline CDR1 MNHEY, CDR2 SVGAGI. CDR3 residues: CASRTRVLNTGELFF. As DNA, the CDR3 is TGTGCCAGCAGAACCAGGGTACTGAACACCGGGGAGCTGTTTTTT.

This chain links TRBV6-2 or TRBV6-3 with TRBJ1-1; 7 nucleotides line up with TRBD1. The CDR3 covers 14 residues. V lost 5 bases, J lost 2 bases, and 5 bases stayed unmatched. Germline V gives CDR1 MNHEY, CDR2 SVGEGT. CDR3 region: CASSTKGANTEAFF. As DNA, the CDR3 is TGTGCCAGCAGTACAAAGGGGGCTAACACTGAAGCTTTCTTT.

CDR3 sequence (DNA): TGTGCCAGCAGTTTGGGCAATTCACCCCTCCACTTT. As protein: CASSLGNSPLHF. The chain joins TRBV12-3 or TRBV12-4 to TRBJ1-6; D unresolved. The CDR3 consists of 12 residues. Trimming stripped 3 bases from V and 7 bases from J, with 4 bases between.

V and J are TRBV2 and TRBJ2-4, with 8 positions matching TRBD2. The V gene end was trimmed by 5 bases and the J gene end by 6 bases; junction bases not matched to a gene: 3. Germline V gene data show CDR1 as SNHLY and CDR2 as FYNNEI. The CDR3 sequence is 13 residues long. CDR3 sequence reads: CASSQAGGNIQYF. The CDR3 nucleotides are TGTGCCAGCAGTCAGGCGGGGGGAAACATTCAGTACTTC.

In this sample, this clone turned up a few times. The chain employs TRBV9 and TRBJ2-4, with TRBD1 identical over 7 bases. CDR1 SGDLS and CDR2 YYNGEE come from the germline V gene. The V and J ends lost 3 bases and 7 bases, in that order; junction bases with no gene match: 7. The CDR3 sequence is 14 residues long. CDR3 coding DNA: TGTGCCAGCAGCGCACGACAGGGCCTGAACATTCAGTACTTC. Translating it yields CASSARQGLNIQYF. The variable domain in full, with the rest retrieved from reference TRBV9 and TRBJ2-4, is DSGVTQTPKHLITATGQRVTLRCSPRSGDLSVYWYQQSLDQGLQFLIQYYNGEERAKGNILERFSAQQFPDLHSELNLSSLELGDSALYFCASSARQGLNIQYFGAGTRLSVL.

The rearrangement uses TRBV4-2 and TRBJ2-7, with 14 nucleotides matching TRBD2. With V trimmed by 3 bases and J by 3 bases, 4 bases remained unmatched. The V gene's germline CDR1 is LGHNA and CDR2 YNFKEQ. CDR3 length: 16 residues. The DNA for the CDR3 is TGTGCCAGCAGCCAGGGACTAGCGGGGGACCTCTACGAGCAGTACTTC. Residues: CASSQGLAGDLYEQYF.